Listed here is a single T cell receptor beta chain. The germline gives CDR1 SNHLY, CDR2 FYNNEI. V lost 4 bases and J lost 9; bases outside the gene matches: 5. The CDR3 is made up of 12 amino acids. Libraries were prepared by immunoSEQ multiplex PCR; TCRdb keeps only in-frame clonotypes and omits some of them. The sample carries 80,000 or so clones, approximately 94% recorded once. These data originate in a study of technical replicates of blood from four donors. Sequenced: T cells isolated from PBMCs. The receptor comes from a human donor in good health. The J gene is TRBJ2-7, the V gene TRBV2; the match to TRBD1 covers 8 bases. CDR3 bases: TGTGCCAGCAGTGGGGACAGGACTGCGCAGTACTTC. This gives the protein CASSGDRTAQYF.